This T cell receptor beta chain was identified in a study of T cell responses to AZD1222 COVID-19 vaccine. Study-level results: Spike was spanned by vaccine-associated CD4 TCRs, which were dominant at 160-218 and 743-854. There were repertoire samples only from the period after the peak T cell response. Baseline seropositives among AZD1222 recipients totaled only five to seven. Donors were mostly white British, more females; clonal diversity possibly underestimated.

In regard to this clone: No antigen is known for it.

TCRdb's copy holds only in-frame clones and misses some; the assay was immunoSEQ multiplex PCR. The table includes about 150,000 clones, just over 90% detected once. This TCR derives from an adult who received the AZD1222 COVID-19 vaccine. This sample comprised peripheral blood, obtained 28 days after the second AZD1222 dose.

The CDR3, as DNA: TGTGCCAGCAGCCCGGGACTAGCGGGGGGGCTTCAGAACACCGGGGAGCTGTTTTTT. Its translation: CASSPGLAGGLQNTGELFF. The chain joins TRBV5-6 to TRBJ2-2; 16 nucleotides line up with TRBD2. Germline-derived CDR1 and CDR2 are SGHDT and YYEEEE. The V and J ends lost 4 bases and 1 base, in that order; junction bases with no gene match: 7. The length of the CDR3 is 19 residues. Full variable domain (outside the CDR3, taken from reference TRBV5-6 and TRBJ2-2): DAGVTQSPTHLIKTRGQQVTLRCSPKSGHDTVSWYQQALGQGPQFIFQYYEEEERQRGNFPDRFSGHQFPNYSSELNVNALLLGDSALYLCASSPGLAGGLQNTGELFFGEGSRLTVL.